The 25 T cell receptor beta chains in this list originate from one sample, sequenced in a study of T cell changes during pregnancy in multiple sclerosis (dated by TCRdb to about 2019). The library relied on the immunoSEQ multiplex PCR assay. TCRdb limited this immuneACCESS table to in-frame rearrangements with V and J called. A share of clones is missing; checked studies link under half to unresolved V genes, and the rest is unexplained. Present in this sample are 55,000 to 85,000 clones, less than 95% of which were seen just once. Around 1.5% of the sample belongs to the ten largest clones. Sequencing was performed on peripheral blood, taken in the third trimester of pregnancy. The source is a female donor with multiple sclerosis, enrolled in a pregnancy study.

This clone was seen only once. The rearrangement joins TRBV9 to TRBJ2-4; TRBD2 agrees at 8 bases. CDR1 SGDLS and CDR2 YYNGEE come from the germline V gene. After removal of 4 bases from V and 6 bases from J, the junction contained 9 bases not matched to a gene. The CDR3 contains 15 residues. The CDR3 loop is CASSPTAGGTNIQYF. CDR3 DNA sequence: TGTGCCAGCAGCCCAACGGCGGGGGGAACAAACATTCAGTACTTC.

This clone occurred once. The V gene is TRBV6-4, the J gene TRBJ1-6; possible D gene TRBD1, 5 bases. V was shortened by 6 bases and J by 5 bases, with 20 bases between the two germline ends. The CDR3 contains 17 residues. CDR1 and CDR2 (germline): MRHNA, SNTAGT. CDR3 in amino acids: CASSLPSRARDNSPLHF. In DNA form, the CDR3 reads TGTGCCAGCAGCCTACCTTCCAGGGCCCGGGATAATTCACCCCTCCACTTT.

Concerning this clone itself: A junction boundary mismatches the germline segment, possibly from a read error. The J gene is TRBJ1-1, the V gene TRBV5-6, with D perhaps matching TRBD1 (5 bases). The CDR3 has 18 residues. In germline, CDR1 is SGHDT, CDR2 YYEEEE. CDR3 sequence reads: CASSLWVPPTELNPEAFF. In DNA form, the CDR3 reads TGTGCCAGCAGCTTGTGGGTCCCCCCGACAGAGCTGAACCCTGAAGCTTTCTTT.

The chain links TRBV27 to TRBJ1-1; D call uncertain. Germline-derived CDR1 and CDR2 are MNHEY and SMNVEV (reference sequence). There are 14 residues in the CDR3. V lost 2 bases, J lost 0 bases, and 7 bases lay in between. The CDR3 coding sequence is TGTGCCAGCAGTTTAGTTTCCATGAACACTGAAGCTTTCTTT. Protein: CASSLVSMNTEAFF.

The chain links TRBV18 to TRBJ2-1, with TRBD1 identical over 9 bases. In germline, CDR1 is KGHSH, CDR2 LQKENI. The V segment lost 0 bases and the J segment 3 bases; nucleotides outside the gene matches: 6. The CDR3 consists of 17 residues. CDR3 in amino acids: CASSPPTGQGGYNEQFF. The CDR3 nucleotides are TGTGCCAGCTCACCACCGACGGGACAGGGAGGCTACAATGAGCAGTTCTTC. Combining the CDR3 with reference TRBV18 and TRBJ2-1 gives the whole variable domain NAGVMQNPRHLVRRRGQEARLRCSPMKGHSHVYWYRQLPEEGLKFMVYLQKENIIDESGMPKERFSAEFPKEGPSILRIQQVVRGDSAAYFCASSPPTGQGGYNEQFFGPGTRLTVL.

The chain joins TRBV4-1 to TRBJ2-5; 8 bases fit TRBD1. TRBJ2-7 matches the DNA end more closely, so the J call is doubtful. CDR1 is MGHRA and CDR2 is YSYEKL in the germline V gene. The CDR3 covers 16 residues. CDR3 residues: CASSQDTGGSSYEQYF. The CDR3 DNA sequence: TGCGCCAGCAGCCAAGATACAGGGGGTAGCTCCTACGAGCAGTACTTC.

This chain connects TRBV25-1 to TRBJ1-3; 7 bases align to TRBD1. CDR1 is MGHDK, CDR2 SYGVNS, per germline. This CDR3 is 15 amino acids long. Germline trimming cut 2 bases from V and 4 bases from J; bases unmatched to any gene: 5. DNA of the CDR3: TGTGCCAGCAGTGAACCGACAGGGTCGGGAAACACCATATATTTT. As protein: CASSEPTGSGNTIYF. The whole variable domain, remainder taken from reference TRBV25-1 and TRBJ1-3, is EADIYQTPRYLVIGTGKKITLECSQTMGHDKMYWYQQDPGMELHLIHYSYGVNSTEKGDLSSESTVSRIRTEHFPLTLESARPSHTSQYLCASSEPTGSGNTIYFGEGSWLTVV.

This clone has a single count. The chain is built from TRBV9 and TRBJ1-1, with D possibly TRBD1 on 6 matching bases. The CDR3 totals 14 residues. V gave up 4 bases and J gave up 2 bases, with 12 bases separating them. CDR1 is SGDLS and CDR2 is YYNGEE in the germline V gene. The CDR3 spells CASSFQGSNTEAFF. The CDR3 bases are TGTGCCAGCAGCTTTCAGGGGTCTAACACTGAAGCTTTCTTT.

This chain uses TRBV5-4 with TRBJ2-1; 8 nucleotides line up with TRBD1. V gave up 1 base and J gave up 10 bases; unmatched junction bases: 7. Germline V CDR1 and CDR2: SGHNT, YYREEE (reference sequence). The CDR3 extends over 14 amino acids. In DNA, the CDR3 is TGTGCCAGCAGCTTGTCGACAGGGGTGCACGAGCAGTTCTTC. Its protein is CASSLSTGVHEQFF.

The chain joins TRBV4-1 to TRBJ2-2, with TRBD1 as a possible D gene (6 bases). Trimming stripped 2 bases from V and 1 base from J, with 11 bases between. The germline V gene encodes CDR1 MGHRA and CDR2 YSYEKL. The CDR3 consists of 16 residues. CDR3 DNA: TGCGCCAGCAGCCAACAACAGGGTGAGAACACCGGGGAGCTGTTTTTT. Protein sequence: CASSQQQGENTGELFF.

The gene calls are TRBV30 and TRBJ2-5; no reliable D call. Germline-derived CDR1 and CDR2 are GTSNPN and SVGIG (reference sequence). Trimming took 5 bases from V and 7 from J, leaving 11 bases between them. The CDR3 totals 11 residues. The CDR3 spells CAWRSGGTQYF. In DNA, the CDR3 is TGTGCCTGGCGTAGTGGCGGGACCCAGTACTTC.

This clone was detected once. V and J are TRBV2 and TRBJ2-3; 10 bases fit TRBD2. Germline V lookup: CDR1 SNHLY, CDR2 FYNNEI. With V trimmed by 7 bases and J by 0 bases, 4 bases remained unmatched. This CDR3 has 15 residues. The CDR3 spells CASNLGLASTDTQYF. CDR3 in DNA: TGTGCCAGCAACCTGGGACTAGCGAGCACAGATACGCAGTATTTT. The entire variable domain, with the rest obtained from reference TRBV2 and TRBJ2-3, is as follows: EPEVTQTPSHQVTQMGQEVILRCVPISNHLYFYWYRQILGQKVEFLVSFYNNEISEKSEIFDDQFSVERPDGSNFTLKIRSTKLEDSAMYFCASNLGLASTDTQYFGPGTRLTVL.

The V call is TRBV5-1, the J call TRBJ2-1, with a tentative D call TRBD2 (6 bases). CDR1 SGHRS and CDR2 YFSETQ come from the germline V gene. V was clipped by 4 bases and J by 4 bases, with 15 bases between them. This CDR3 is built from 15 residues. The CDR3 DNA reads TGCGCCAGCAGCCTCAGTCCGAGCGGGTACAATGAGCAGTTCTTC. Residues: CASSLSPSGYNEQFF.

This chain uses TRBV5-1 with TRBJ2-2, with 10 bases lining up with TRBD1. Looked up from germline, CDR1 is SGHRS and CDR2 is YFSETQ. The ends lost 6 bases at V and 4 bases at J; junction bases unmatched: 6. The CDR3 length is 15 residues. This chain's CDR3 is CASTPGQGITGELFF. The CDR3 bases are TGCGCCAGCACCCCGGGACAGGGGATCACCGGGGAGCTGTTTTTT.

The V gene is TRBV7-2, the J gene TRBJ2-5; a possible D gene is TRBD2 (7 bases). In germline, CDR1 is SGHTA, CDR2 FQGNSA. V was shortened by 5 bases and J by 5 bases, with 15 bases between the two germline ends. This CDR3 is 14 amino acids long. The chain's CDR3 is CASSGGRGGETQYF. CDR3 DNA sequence: TGTGCCAGCAGCGGGGGGCGGGGAGGGGAGACCCAGTACTTC.

CDR3 amino acids: CASSVQANYGYTF. CDR3 in DNA: TGTGCCAGTAGTGTCCAAGCCAACTATGGCTACACCTTC. The chain joins TRBV19 to TRBJ1-2; D is ambiguous. This CDR3 region has 13 residues. Trimming pared 5 bases from V and 2 bases from J, leaving 9 bases between. Germline CDR1 reads LNHDA; CDR2 reads SQIVND (reference sequence). The full variable domain, completed using reference TRBV19 and TRBJ1-2, is DGGITQSPKYLFRKEGQNVTLSCEQNLNHDAMYWYRQDPGQGLRLIYYSQIVNDFQKGDIAEGYSVSREKKESFPLTVTSAQKNPTAFYLCASSVQANYGYTFGSGTRLTVV.

The chain combines TRBV9 with TRBJ1-1; D is uncertain. Germline V gene sequence: CDR1 SGDLS, CDR2 YYNGEE. The CDR3 contains 15 residues. With 0 bases removed from V and 2 bases from J, the gap between germline ends came to 11 bases. CDR3 DNA: TGTGCCAGCAGCGTAGGAGGGCAGCTTAACACTGAAGCTTTCTTT. Translating gives CASSVGGQLNTEAFF.

This clone was observed a single time. This chain uses TRBV2 with TRBJ1-5; D uncertain. The CDR3 loop spans 13 amino acids. Germline CDR1 SNHLY, CDR2 FYNNEI. V dropped 5 bases and J dropped 3 bases, with 8 bases sitting between them. The CDR3 DNA reads TGTGCCAGCAGTATACTAAACAATCAGCCCCAGCATTTT. Protein product: CASSILNNQPQHF.

This chain uses TRBV6-1 with TRBJ2-3, with D tentatively TRBD2 (5 bases). Germline loops: CDR1 MNHNS, CDR2 SASEGT. V was pared by 0 bases and J by 7 bases, with 11 bases between. This CDR3 has 14 amino acids. The CDR3 DNA follows: TGTGCCAGCAGTGAAGCTCGGACTGCCCATACGCAGTATTTT. It codes for CASSEARTAHTQYF.

J is TRBJ1-5 and V is TRBV7-8; 9 bases align to TRBD1. Germline CDR1 reads SGHVS; CDR2 reads FQNEAQ. This CDR3 has 15 amino acids. V trimming: 3 bases; J trimming: 7 bases; junction bases outside the gene matches: 7. The CDR3 region is CASSLWDRAPQPQHF. Written as DNA, the CDR3 is TGTGCCAGCAGCTTGTGGGACAGGGCCCCCCAGCCCCAGCATTTT.

Of note for this clone: Mismatch with germline at one junction end may stem from a read error. The CDR3 loop reads CVSSLSGGYGYTF. CDR3 sequence (DNA): TGTGTCAGCAGTTTGTCAGGGGGCTATGGCTACACCTTC. The genes are TRBV28 and TRBJ1-2; 7 positions match TRBD1. This CDR3 comprises 13 residues. Germline V gives CDR1 MDHEN, CDR2 SYDVKM.

The chain couples TRBV30 to TRBJ1-6; tentative D call: TRBD1 (6 bases). V dropped 2 bases and J dropped 6 bases, with 17 bases sitting between them. This CDR3 spans 16 amino acids. Germline assignment: CDR1 GTSNPN and CDR2 SVGIG (reference sequence). The CDR3: CAWSFTGTSGNSPLHF. DNA for the CDR3: TGTGCCTGGAGTTTTACCGGGACAAGCGGTAATTCACCCCTCCACTTT.

CDR3 bases: TGTGCCAGCTCACCCGCGGCTCAGGGGGGCATGAACACTGAAGCTTTCTTT. Translating it yields CASSPAAQGGMNTEAFF. The chain recombines TRBV18 with TRBJ1-1, with TRBD1 matching 7 bases. CDR1 is KGHSH and CDR2 is LQKENI in the germline V gene. Germline trimming cut 3 bases from V and 0 bases from J; bases unmatched to any gene: 10. There are 17 residues in the CDR3.

The chain combines TRBV30 with TRBJ1-5, with D hard to call. Germline CDR1 and CDR2: GTSNPN and SVGIG (reference sequence). With 2 bases removed from V and 0 bases from J, the gap between germline ends came to 14 bases. The CDR3 is 16 amino acids. This chain's CDR3 is CAWSSWSGISNQPQHF. In DNA, the CDR3 is TGTGCCTGGAGTTCGTGGTCGGGGATTAGCAATCAGCCCCAGCATTTT.

This chain joins TRBV5-1 and TRBJ2-3; 9 bases are a match to TRBD1. The germline V gene has CDR1 SGHRS and CDR2 YFSETQ. The trim removed 1 base at V and 4 bases at J, leaving 4 bases unmatched. There are 15 residues in the CDR3. The CDR3 DNA is TGCGCCAGCAGCTTGTGGACAGGGGAGGCAGATACGCAGTATTTT. Protein: CASSLWTGEADTQYF.